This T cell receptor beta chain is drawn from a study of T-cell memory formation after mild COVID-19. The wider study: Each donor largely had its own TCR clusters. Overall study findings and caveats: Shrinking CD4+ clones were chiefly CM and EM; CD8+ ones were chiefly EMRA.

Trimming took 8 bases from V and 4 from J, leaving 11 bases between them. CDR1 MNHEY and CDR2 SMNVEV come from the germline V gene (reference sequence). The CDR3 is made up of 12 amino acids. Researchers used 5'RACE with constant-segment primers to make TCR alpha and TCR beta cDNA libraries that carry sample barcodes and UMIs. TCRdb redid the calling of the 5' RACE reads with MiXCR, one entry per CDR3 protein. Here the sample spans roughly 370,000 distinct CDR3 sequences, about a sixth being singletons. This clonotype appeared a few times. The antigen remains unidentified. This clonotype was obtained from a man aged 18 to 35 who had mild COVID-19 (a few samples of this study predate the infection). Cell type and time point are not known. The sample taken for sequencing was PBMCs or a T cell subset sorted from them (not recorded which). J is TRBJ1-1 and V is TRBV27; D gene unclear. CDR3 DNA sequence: TGTGCCAGCGCGAGGTGGGGCACTGAAGCTTTCTTT. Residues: CASARWGTEAFF.